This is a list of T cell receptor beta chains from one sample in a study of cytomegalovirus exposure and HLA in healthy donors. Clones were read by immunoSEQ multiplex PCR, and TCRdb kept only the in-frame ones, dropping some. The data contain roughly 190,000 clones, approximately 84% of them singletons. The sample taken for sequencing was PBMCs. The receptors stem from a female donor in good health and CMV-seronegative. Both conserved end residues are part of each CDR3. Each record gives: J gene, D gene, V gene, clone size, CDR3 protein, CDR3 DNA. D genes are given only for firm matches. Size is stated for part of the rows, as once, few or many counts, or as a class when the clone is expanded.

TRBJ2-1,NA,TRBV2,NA,CASTPEGEGLSDEQFF,TGTGCCAGCACCCCGGAGGGGGAGGGGCTTTCGGATGAGCAGTTCTTC
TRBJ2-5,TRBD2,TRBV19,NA,CASSRRREGRETQYF,TGTGCCAGTTCCCGTCGTCGGGAGGGCCGGGAGACCCAGTACTTC
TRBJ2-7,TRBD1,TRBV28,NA,CASSTAQGAHYEQYF,TGTGCCAGCAGTACGGCGCAGGGGGCGCATTACGAGCAGTACTTC
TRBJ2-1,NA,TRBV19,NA,CASNGPDPYNEQFF,TGTGCCAGTAATGGGCCAGATCCCTACAATGAGCAGTTCTTC
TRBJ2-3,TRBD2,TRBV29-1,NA,CSVDVKRGQYF,TGCAGCGTTGACGTCAAGCGGGGGCAGTATTTT
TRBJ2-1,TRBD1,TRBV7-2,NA,CASSRHLGDSSYNEQFF,TGTGCCAGCAGCCGTCACCTGGGGGACAGCTCCTACAATGAGCAGTTCTTC
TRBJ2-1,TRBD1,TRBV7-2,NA,CASSGQGRREQFF,TGTGCCAGCAGCGGACAGGGGCGGAGAGAGCAGTTCTTC
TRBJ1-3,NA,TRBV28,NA,CASSLGKSSGNTIYF,TGTGCCAGCAGTTTAGGCAAAAGCTCTGGAAACACCATATATTTT
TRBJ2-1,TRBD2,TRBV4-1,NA,CASSQDIIRGGPDEQFF,TGCGCCAGCAGCCAAGATATAATTCGGGGGGGGCCAGACGAGCAGTTCTTC
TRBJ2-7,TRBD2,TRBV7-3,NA,CASSYGTTGYEQYF,TGTGCCAGCAGCTATGGGACTACCGGCTACGAGCAGTACTTC
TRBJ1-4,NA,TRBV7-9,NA,CASSPSPGRGGGTNEKLFF,TGTGCCAGCAGCCCTAGCCCCGGGAGGGGAGGGGGAACTAATGAAAAACTGTTTTTT
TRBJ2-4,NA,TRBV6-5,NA,CASSSGRSGNIQYF,TGTGCCAGCAGTTCTGGTCGATCGGGAAACATTCAGTACTTC
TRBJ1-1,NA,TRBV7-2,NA,CASSFNGGGEAFF,TGTGCCAGCAGCTTTAATGGGGGCGGTGAGGCTTTCTTT
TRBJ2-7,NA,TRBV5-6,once,CASSRWGAYEQYF,TGTGCCAGCAGCCGATGGGGAGCCTACGAGCAGTACTTC
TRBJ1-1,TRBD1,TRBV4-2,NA,CASSQDTGGTEAFF,TGTGCCAGCAGCCAAGATACAGGGGGCACTGAAGCTTTCTTT
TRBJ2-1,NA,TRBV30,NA,CAWSDDRNYNEQFF,TGTGCCTGGAGTGATGACAGGAACTACAATGAGCAGTTCTTC
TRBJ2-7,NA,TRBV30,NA,CAWSAGATYEQYF,TGTGCCTGGAGTGCAGGGGCGACCTACGAGCAGTACTTC
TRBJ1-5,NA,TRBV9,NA,CASSPSGLLNQPQHF,TGTGCCAGCAGCCCTAGTGGGTTGTTAAATCAGCCCCAGCATTTT
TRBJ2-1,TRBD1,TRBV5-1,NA,CASSLRTGYDGEQFF,TGCGCCAGCAGCTTGAGGACAGGTTATGATGGTGAGCAGTTCTTC
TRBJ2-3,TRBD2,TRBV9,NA,CASSVPSTGQRGLDTQYF,TGTGCCAGCAGCGTCCCCTCCACGGGCCAGCGGGGTTTAGATACGCAGTATTTT
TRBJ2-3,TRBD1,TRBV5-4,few,CASSTRDRETDTQYF,TGTGCCAGCAGCACCCGGGACAGGGAAACAGATACGCAGTATTTT
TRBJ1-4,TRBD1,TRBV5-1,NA,CASSPRTGGANEKLFF,TGCGCCAGCAGCCCCAGAACAGGGGGCGCGAATGAAAAACTGTTTTTT
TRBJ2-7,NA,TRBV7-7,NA,CASSMTGEGEQYF,TGTGCCAGCAGCATGACAGGGGAGGGCGAGCAGTACTTC
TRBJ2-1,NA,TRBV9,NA,CASSVKAGPAQYNEQFF,TGTGCCAGCAGCGTAAAGGCGGGACCAGCCCAATACAATGAGCAGTTCTTC
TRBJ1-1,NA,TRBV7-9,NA,CSSTRGYTEAFF,TGTTCCAGCACCAGGGGCTACACTGAAGCTTTCTTT
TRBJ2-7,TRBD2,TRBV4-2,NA,CASSLGTSGSYEQYF,TGTGCCAGCAGCCTCGGGACTAGCGGCTCCTACGAGCAGTACTTC
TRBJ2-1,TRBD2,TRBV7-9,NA,CASSPGGDYNEQFF,TGTGCCAGCAGCCCGGGGGGAGACTACAATGAGCAGTTCTTC
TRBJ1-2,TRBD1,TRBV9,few,CASSVAATGNYGYTF,TGTGCCAGCAGCGTAGCCGCGACAGGGAACTATGGCTACACCTTC
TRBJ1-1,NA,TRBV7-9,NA,CSSSLALVGTEAFF,TGTTCCAGCAGCTTAGCGTTGGTCGGTACTGAAGCTTTCTTT
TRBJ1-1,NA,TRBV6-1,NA,CASKRGTTNTEAFF,TGTGCCAGCAAGCGAGGGACAACGAACACTGAAGCTTTCTTT
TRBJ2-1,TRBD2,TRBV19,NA,CASSTTSGGYNEQFF,TGTGCCAGTAGTACCACTAGCGGGGGGTACAATGAGCAGTTCTTC
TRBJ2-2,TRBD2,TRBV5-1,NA,CASSLGGPGAGENTGELFF,TGCGCCAGCAGCTTGGGTGGGCCAGGAGCGGGGGAGAACACCGGGGAGCTGTTTTTT
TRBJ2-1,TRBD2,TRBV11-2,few,CASSLVRLAGVGSYNEQFF,TGTGCCAGCAGCTTAGTACGTCTAGCGGGGGTCGGCTCCTACAATGAGCAGTTCTTC
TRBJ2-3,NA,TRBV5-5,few,CASSRGDTQYF,TGTGCCAGCAGCAGGGGGGATACGCAGTATTTT
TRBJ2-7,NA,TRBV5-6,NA,CASSLVGGDEQYF,TGTGCCAGCAGCTTGGTCGGCGGGGACGAGCAGTACTTC
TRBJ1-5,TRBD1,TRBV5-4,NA,CASIPNRGGNQPQHF,TGTGCCAGCATCCCCAACAGGGGGGGCAATCAGCCCCAGCATTTT
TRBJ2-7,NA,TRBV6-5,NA,CASSSHRAGEQYF,TGTGCCAGCAGTTCTCACAGGGCAGGCGAGCAGTACTTC
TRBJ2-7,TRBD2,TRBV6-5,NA,CASSSFREGYYEQYF,TGTGCCAGCAGTTCTTTTAGGGAGGGGTATTACGAGCAGTACTTC
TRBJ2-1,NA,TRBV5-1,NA,CASSWTNYNEQFF,TGCGCCAGCAGCTGGACTAACTACAATGAGCAGTTCTTC
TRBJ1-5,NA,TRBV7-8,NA,CASSSGVDQPQHF,TGTGCCAGCAGCTCCGGGGTGGATCAGCCCCAGCATTTT
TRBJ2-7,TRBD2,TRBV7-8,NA,CASSLERGICEQYF,TGTGCCAGCAGCTTAGAGCGGGGCATCTGCGAGCAGTACTTC